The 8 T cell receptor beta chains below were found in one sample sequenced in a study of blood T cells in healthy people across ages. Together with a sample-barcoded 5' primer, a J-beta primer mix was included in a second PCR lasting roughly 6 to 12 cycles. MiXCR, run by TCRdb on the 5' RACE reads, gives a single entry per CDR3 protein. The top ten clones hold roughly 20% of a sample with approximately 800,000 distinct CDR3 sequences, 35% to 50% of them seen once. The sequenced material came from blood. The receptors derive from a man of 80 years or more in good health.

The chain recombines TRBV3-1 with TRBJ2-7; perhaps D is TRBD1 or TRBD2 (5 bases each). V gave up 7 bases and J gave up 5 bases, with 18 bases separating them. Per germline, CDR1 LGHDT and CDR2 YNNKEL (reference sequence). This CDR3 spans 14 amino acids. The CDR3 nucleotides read TGTGCCAGCATAGATCTGGGGGTTATCCACGAGCAGTACTTC. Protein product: CASIDLGVIHEQYF.

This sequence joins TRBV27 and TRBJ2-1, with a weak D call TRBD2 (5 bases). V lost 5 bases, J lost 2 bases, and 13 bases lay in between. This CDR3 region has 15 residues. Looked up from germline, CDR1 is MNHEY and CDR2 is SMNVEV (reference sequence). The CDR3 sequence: CASSLGRGTYNEQFF. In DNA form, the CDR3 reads TGTGCCAGCAGTCTTGGACGGGGAACCTACAATGAGCAGTTCTTC.

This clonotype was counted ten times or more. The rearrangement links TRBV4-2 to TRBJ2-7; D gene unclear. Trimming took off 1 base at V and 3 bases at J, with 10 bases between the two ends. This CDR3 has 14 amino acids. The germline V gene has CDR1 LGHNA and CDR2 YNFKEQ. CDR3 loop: CASSQGSRSYEQYF. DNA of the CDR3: TGTGCCAGCAGCCAAGGCTCGCGGAGCTACGAGCAGTACTTC.

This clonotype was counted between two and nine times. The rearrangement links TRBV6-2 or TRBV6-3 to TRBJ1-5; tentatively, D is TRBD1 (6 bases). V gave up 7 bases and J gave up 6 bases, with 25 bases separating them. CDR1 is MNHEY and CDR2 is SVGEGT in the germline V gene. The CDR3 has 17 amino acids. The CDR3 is CASITGTGGRGLQPQHF. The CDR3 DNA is TGTGCCAGCATCACGGGGACTGGGGGGCGGGGGCTTCAGCCCCAGCATTTT.

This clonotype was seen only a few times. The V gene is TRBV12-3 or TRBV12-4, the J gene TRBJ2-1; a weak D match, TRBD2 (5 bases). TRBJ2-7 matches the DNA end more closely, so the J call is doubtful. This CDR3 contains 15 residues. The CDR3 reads CASSLSPSSYNEQYF. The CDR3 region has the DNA TGTGCCAGCAGTTTGTCTCCTAGCTCCTACAATGAGCAGTACTTC.

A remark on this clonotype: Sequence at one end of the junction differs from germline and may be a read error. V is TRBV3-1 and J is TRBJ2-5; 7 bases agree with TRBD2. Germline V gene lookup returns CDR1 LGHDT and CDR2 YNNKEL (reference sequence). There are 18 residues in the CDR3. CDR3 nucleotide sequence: TGTGCCGGCAGCCAAGAATCTAAGGCTAGCGGAGCCCAAGAGACCCAGTACTTC. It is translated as CAGSQESKASGAQETQYF.

The CDR3 region is CASRWNSKPPTDTQYF. In DNA, the CDR3 is TGCGCCAGCCGGTGGAACTCAAAACCGCCCACAGATACGCAGTATTTT. The chain joins TRBV5-1 to TRBJ2-3; D is unresolved. Germline CDR1 SGHRS, CDR2 YFSETQ. The V end lost 7 bases, the J end lost 2 bases, and 20 bases lay between the germline ends. The CDR3 has 16 residues.

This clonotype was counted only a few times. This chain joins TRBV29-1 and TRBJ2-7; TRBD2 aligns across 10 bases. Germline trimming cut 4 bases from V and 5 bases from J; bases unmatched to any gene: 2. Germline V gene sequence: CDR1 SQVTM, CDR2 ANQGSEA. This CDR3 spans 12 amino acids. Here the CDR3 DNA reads TGCAGCGTTGCTAGCGGGAGACACGAGCAGTACTTC. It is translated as CSVASGRHEQYF.